Listed below are T cell receptor beta chains from one sample, sequenced in a study of T cells after yellow fever vaccination. TCRdb independently ran MiXCR on the 5' RACE reads; one entry per CDR3 protein. The sample carries approximately 300,000 distinct CDR3 sequences, 10% to 15% recorded once. The sequencing used CD4+ T cells sorted from PBMCs, collected 45 days after the yellow fever booster vaccination. Every receptor here comes from a man aged 30-40 years who received the YFV17D yellow fever vaccine. Both conserved end residues are part of each CDR3. A D gene is named only where the DNA matches it firmly. Not all rows give a size; the values are once, few, many and, for expanded clones, a class.

v_gene: TRBV4-3; abundance: NA; d_gene: NA; j_gene: TRBJ2-5; CDR3aa: CASSQSWEETQYF
v_gene: TRBV5-1; abundance: few; d_gene: TRBD2; j_gene: TRBJ2-1; CDR3aa: CASSSRTSGRATYNEQFF
v_gene: TRBV28; abundance: few; d_gene: NA; j_gene: TRBJ2-6; CDR3aa: CASTLGRSGANVLTF
v_gene: TRBV25-1; abundance: NA; d_gene: TRBD2; j_gene: TRBJ2-1; CDR3aa: CASRPGTSGRYNEQFF
v_gene: TRBV11-2; abundance: NA; d_gene: NA; j_gene: TRBJ2-7; CDR3aa: CASSLDLGGGPYEQYF
v_gene: TRBV28; abundance: NA; d_gene: TRBD1; j_gene: TRBJ1-4; CDR3aa: CASRTSGGGEKLFF
v_gene: TRBV20-1; abundance: few; d_gene: TRBD2; j_gene: TRBJ2-1; CDR3aa: CSARATKLGLADNEQFF
v_gene: TRBV20-1; abundance: NA; d_gene: TRBD2; j_gene: TRBJ2-2; CDR3aa: CSARVAGGDGELFF
v_gene: TRBV7-2; abundance: few; d_gene: NA; j_gene: TRBJ2-5; CDR3aa: CASSKEAGYQETQYF
v_gene: TRBV28; abundance: NA; d_gene: TRBD1; j_gene: TRBJ2-7; CDR3aa: CASSSPTGLYF
v_gene: TRBV30; abundance: few; d_gene: NA; j_gene: TRBJ2-2; CDR3aa: CAWSVRVRSGELFF
v_gene: TRBV28; abundance: many; d_gene: TRBD1; j_gene: TRBJ2-4; CDR3aa: CASSLTYRGQGIQYF
v_gene: TRBV5-6; abundance: NA; d_gene: NA; j_gene: TRBJ2-5; CDR3aa: CASSLVARAETQYF
v_gene: TRBV7-9; abundance: NA; d_gene: TRBD2; j_gene: TRBJ2-1; CDR3aa: CASSTGTSGMDEQFF
v_gene: TRBV15; abundance: NA; d_gene: TRBD2; j_gene: TRBJ2-7; CDR3aa: CATSSGVTSGAYEQYF
v_gene: TRBV5-1; abundance: NA; d_gene: NA; j_gene: TRBJ2-1; CDR3aa: CASSLGSHNVQFF
v_gene: TRBV7-8; abundance: few; d_gene: NA; j_gene: TRBJ2-7; CDR3aa: CASSLGPGYEQYF
v_gene: TRBV14; abundance: few; d_gene: NA; j_gene: TRBJ1-1; CDR3aa: CASSHGNSLNTEAFF
v_gene: TRBV20-1; abundance: NA; d_gene: TRBD1; j_gene: TRBJ2-3; CDR3aa: CSAQQGYADTQYF
v_gene: TRBV5-1; abundance: few; d_gene: TRBD1; j_gene: TRBJ2-3; CDR3aa: CASSHDRATDTQYF
v_gene: TRBV6-5; abundance: once; d_gene: NA; j_gene: TRBJ2-7; CDR3aa: CASSYSWGGLNEQYF
v_gene: TRBV5-1; abundance: NA; d_gene: TRBD2; j_gene: TRBJ2-7; CDR3aa: CASSAGDAGVVEQYF
v_gene: TRBV12-3/TRBV12-4; abundance: NA; d_gene: NA; j_gene: TRBJ2-1; CDR3aa: CASRQDASSYNEQFF
v_gene: TRBV7-9; abundance: few; d_gene: NA; j_gene: TRBJ2-7; CDR3aa: CASSFLGESYEQYF
v_gene: TRBV28; abundance: NA; d_gene: TRBD1; j_gene: TRBJ2-6; CDR3aa: CASSQHESGQGPYSGANVLTF
v_gene: TRBV18; abundance: NA; d_gene: NA; j_gene: TRBJ2-6; CDR3aa: CASSLVDRTTTGANVLTF
v_gene: TRBV20-1; abundance: NA; d_gene: TRBD1; j_gene: TRBJ1-2; CDR3aa: CSARRDRREGSGGYTF
v_gene: TRBV9; abundance: few; d_gene: TRBD2; j_gene: TRBJ2-2; CDR3aa: CASSVTSGRNTGELFF
v_gene: TRBV29-1; abundance: NA; d_gene: NA; j_gene: TRBJ2-2; CDR3aa: CSVDPQATGELFF
v_gene: TRBV24-1; abundance: NA; d_gene: NA; j_gene: TRBJ2-5; CDR3aa: CATSISNGWVFRKETQYF
v_gene: TRBV6-2/TRBV6-3; abundance: few; d_gene: NA; j_gene: TRBJ2-1; CDR3aa: CASSYGGVRVGEQFF
v_gene: TRBV4-2; abundance: few; d_gene: TRBD1; j_gene: TRBJ1-2; CDR3aa: CASSQADRGAYGYTF
v_gene: TRBV11-2; abundance: NA; d_gene: NA; j_gene: TRBJ2-1; CDR3aa: CASSLLANEQFF
v_gene: TRBV5-1; abundance: NA; d_gene: TRBD2; j_gene: TRBJ2-3; CDR3aa: CASSLDGSGSSDTQYF
v_gene: TRBV6-2/TRBV6-3; abundance: few; d_gene: NA; j_gene: TRBJ1-3; CDR3aa: CASSYVRTRSSGNTIYF
v_gene: TRBV20-1; abundance: NA; d_gene: NA; j_gene: TRBJ2-6; CDR3aa: CSATQGSAGANVLTF
v_gene: TRBV18; abundance: NA; d_gene: NA; j_gene: TRBJ1-1; CDR3aa: CASSPDQGNTEAFF
v_gene: TRBV5-1; abundance: NA; d_gene: NA; j_gene: TRBJ2-5; CDR3aa: CASSYSNQGETQYF
v_gene: TRBV6-2/TRBV6-3; abundance: few; d_gene: NA; j_gene: TRBJ2-4; CDR3aa: CASSQEPSQNIQYF
v_gene: TRBV12-3/TRBV12-4; abundance: NA; d_gene: TRBD1; j_gene: TRBJ2-3; CDR3aa: CASSPQRQGPTDTQYF
v_gene: TRBV15; abundance: few; d_gene: NA; j_gene: TRBJ1-5; CDR3aa: CATTPGASTNQPQHF
v_gene: TRBV4-2; abundance: once; d_gene: NA; j_gene: TRBJ2-1; CDR3aa: CASSQVTDWAGEQFF
v_gene: TRBV20-1; abundance: few; d_gene: NA; j_gene: TRBJ1-4; CDR3aa: CSVIGGTNEKLFF
v_gene: TRBV12-3/TRBV12-4; abundance: NA; d_gene: NA; j_gene: TRBJ2-2; CDR3aa: CASRAPGHHTGELFF
v_gene: TRBV10-3; abundance: few; d_gene: NA; j_gene: TRBJ2-4; CDR3aa: CATRGQRVIGENIQYF
v_gene: TRBV5-1; abundance: few; d_gene: NA; j_gene: TRBJ2-3; CDR3aa: CASSLGQTSTDTQYF
v_gene: TRBV27; abundance: NA; d_gene: NA; j_gene: TRBJ1-2; CDR3aa: CASSLQAAYGYTF
v_gene: TRBV6-1; abundance: few; d_gene: NA; j_gene: TRBJ1-3; CDR3aa: CASSQQVGVKSGTIYF